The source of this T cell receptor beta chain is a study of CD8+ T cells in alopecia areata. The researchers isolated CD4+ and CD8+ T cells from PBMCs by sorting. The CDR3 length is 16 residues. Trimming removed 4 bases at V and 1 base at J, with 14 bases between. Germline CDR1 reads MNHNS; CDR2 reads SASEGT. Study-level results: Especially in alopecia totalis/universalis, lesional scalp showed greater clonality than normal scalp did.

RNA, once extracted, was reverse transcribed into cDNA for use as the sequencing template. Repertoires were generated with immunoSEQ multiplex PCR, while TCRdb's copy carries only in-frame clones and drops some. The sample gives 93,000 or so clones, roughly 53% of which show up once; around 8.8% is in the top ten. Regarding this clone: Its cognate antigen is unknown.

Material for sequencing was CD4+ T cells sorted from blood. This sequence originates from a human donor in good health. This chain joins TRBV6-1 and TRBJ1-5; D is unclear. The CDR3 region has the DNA TGTGCCAGCAGTGGGGAGGTAGGGTACAGCAATCAGCCCCAGCATTTT. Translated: CASSGEVGYSNQPQHF.